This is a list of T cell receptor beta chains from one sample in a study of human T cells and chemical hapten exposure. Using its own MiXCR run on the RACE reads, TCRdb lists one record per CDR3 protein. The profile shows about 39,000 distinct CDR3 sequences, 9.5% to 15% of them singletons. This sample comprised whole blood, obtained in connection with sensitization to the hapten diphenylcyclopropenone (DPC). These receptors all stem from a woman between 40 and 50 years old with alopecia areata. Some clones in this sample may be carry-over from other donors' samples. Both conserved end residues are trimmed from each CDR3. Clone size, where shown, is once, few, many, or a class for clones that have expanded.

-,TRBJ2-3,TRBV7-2,ASSLEYTDTQY
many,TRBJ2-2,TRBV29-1,SVGTSGNTGELF
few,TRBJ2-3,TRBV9,ASSVGLGWQTDTQY
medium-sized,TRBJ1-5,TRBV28,ATIGTSNQPQH
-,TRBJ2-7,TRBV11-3,ASSSRRGAYEQY
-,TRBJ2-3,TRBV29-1,SVASGMMRSTDTQY
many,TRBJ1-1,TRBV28,ASNLKGAEAF
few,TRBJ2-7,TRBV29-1,SVEGFGIQY
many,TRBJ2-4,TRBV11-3,ASSFRGSNIQY
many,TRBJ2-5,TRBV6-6,ASSSGTGGRETQY
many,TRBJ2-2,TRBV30,AWSGSGSGELF
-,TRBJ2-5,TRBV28,ASTTPPGRMY
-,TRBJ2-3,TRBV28,ASSPQGSNTDTQY
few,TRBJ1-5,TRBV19,ASSIDLRAGGPSQPQH
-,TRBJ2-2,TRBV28,ASRTDWPNTGELF
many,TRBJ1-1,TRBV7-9,ASSLAEGHTEAF
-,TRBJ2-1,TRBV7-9,ASSSSGLANNEQF
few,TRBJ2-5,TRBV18,ASSPTGETQY
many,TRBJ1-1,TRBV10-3,ATGRLNTEAF
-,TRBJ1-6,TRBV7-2,ASTGGNTHRISSPLH
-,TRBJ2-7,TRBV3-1,ASSQESGLILTEQY
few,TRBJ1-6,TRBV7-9,ASSSFGQERGSPLH
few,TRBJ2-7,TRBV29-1,SVRETYEQY
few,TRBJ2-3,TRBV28,ASSWSTSSTDTQY
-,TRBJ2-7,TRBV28,ASRGQLDEEY
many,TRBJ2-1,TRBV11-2,ASSRAGTGGFQF
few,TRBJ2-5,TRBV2,ASNTVRQEETQY
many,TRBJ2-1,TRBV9,ASSVELAIGEQF